This T cell receptor beta chain came from a study of CD4 T cells in relation to SARS-CoV-2 and coronaviruses. Study context: ViraFEST: approximately 10-day antigen culture of PBMCs, then TCR beta CDR3 sequencing. Study-wide findings and caveats: Crossreactive clones expanded significantly less to SARS-CoV-2 than monoreactive clones.

Using immunoSEQ multiplex PCR, the repertoire was profiled, and TCRdb retains in-frame clones only, with some absent. Among about 36,000 clones listed, 77% were seen once. This clone was seen just once. The antigen is not known. The clonotype comes from an adult with COVID-19. Sequenced: memory CD4+ T cells from PBMCs, cultured in vitro.

As DNA, the CDR3 is TGTGCCAGCAGTCTGACTAGCGGGAGGGCAGATACGCAGTATTTT. It yields the protein CASSLTSGRADTQYF. The chain employs TRBV28 and TRBJ2-3; 14 positions match TRBD2. The V and J ends lost 5 bases and 4 bases, in that order; junction bases with no gene match: 2. The germline V gene has CDR1 MDHEN and CDR2 SYDVKM. This CDR3 spans 15 amino acids.